Each of the 23 T cell receptor beta chains below was sequenced from the same sample in a study of cytomegalovirus exposure and HLA in healthy donors. In the PCR, 60 Vbeta and 13 Jbeta primers were used. Some clones are missing from TCRdb's copy, which holds only in-frame ones; the method was immunoSEQ multiplex PCR. Of about 81,000 clones listed, over 80% are singletons. Sequencing was performed on PBMCs. The receptors were gathered from a man aged 18 to 35 in good health and CMV-seronegative.

The gene calls are TRBV28 and TRBJ2-3, with D possibly being TRBD1 (6 bases). The CDR3 spans 15 residues. Between the trimmed V and J ends, which lost 3 bases and 5 bases, there was a span of 15 bases. CDR1 MDHEN and CDR2 SYDVKM come from the germline V gene. The CDR3 sequence is CASSLSRGRVDTQYF. The CDR3 DNA reads TGTGCCAGCAGTTTGTCCAGGGGACGGGTAGATACGCAGTATTTT.

This sequence joins TRBV5-1 and TRBJ2-1; 15 bases fit TRBD2. The CDR3 spans 18 residues. The V and J ends lost 4 bases and 12 bases, in that order; junction bases with no gene match: 17. Per the germline V gene, CDR1 is SGHRS and CDR2 is YFSETQ. CDR3 nucleotide sequence: TGCGCCAGCAGCCACCGCGGACTAGCGGGAGGGACCAATGACGCGCAGTTCTTC. It codes for CASSHRGLAGGTNDAQFF. Variable domain in full (rest from reference TRBV5-1 and TRBJ2-1): KAGVTQTPRYLIKTRGQQVTLSCSPISGHRSVSWYQQTPGQGLQFLFEYFSETQRNKGNFPGRFSGRQFSNSRSEMNVSTLELGDSALYLCASSHRGLAGGTNDAQFFGPGTRLTVL.

This chain connects TRBV5-1 to TRBJ2-3; D is ambiguous. Trimming pared 0 bases from V and 0 bases from J, leaving 8 bases between. Germline V lookup: CDR1 SGHRS, CDR2 YFSETQ. There are 15 residues in the CDR3. CDR3 nucleotides: TGCGCCAGCAGCTTGGCCGACACTAGCACAGATACGCAGTATTTT. Translation: CASSLADTSTDTQYF.

CDR3 residues: CASSEQGISDTQYF. In DNA form, the CDR3 reads TGTGCCAGCAGCGAGCAGGGAATCTCAGATACGCAGTATTTT. The gene calls are TRBV5-4 and TRBJ2-3; D possibly corresponds to TRBD1 (5 bases). The V gene's germline CDR1 is SGHNT and CDR2 YYREEE (reference sequence). The CDR3 runs to 14 residues. Trimming left V 4 bases short and J 4 bases short, with 13 bases between.

This rearrangement joins TRBV9 to TRBJ1-2, with a possible D match to TRBD1 (5 bases). V lost 0 bases and J lost 2, with 8 bases in between. The CDR3 sequence is 14 residues long. Germline V gene sequence: CDR1 SGDLS, CDR2 YYNGEE. In DNA form, the CDR3 reads TGTGCCAGCAGCGTAGAGGGGAAGAACTATGGCTACACCTTC. It specifies CASSVEGKNYGYTF.

V is TRBV9 and J is TRBJ1-2; tentatively, D is TRBD1 (6 bases). The ends were cut back, 2 bases at V and 4 bases at J, with 9 bases in the middle. The CDR3 spans 13 residues. From germline, CDR1 is SGDLS and CDR2 YYNGEE. As DNA, the CDR3 is TGTGCCAGCAGCGTCACAGGGAGCTATGGCTACACCTTC. As protein: CASSVTGSYGYTF.

This sequence joins TRBV11-2 and TRBJ2-5; TRBD2 is a possible D gene (6 bases). The better agreement between TRBJ2-7 and the DNA end casts doubt on the J call. The germline V gene has CDR1 SGHAT and CDR2 FQNNGV. The CDR3 has 13 residues. The CDR3 region has the DNA TGTGCCAGCAGCTCCCACGGGACTTCCGAGCAGTACTTC. Amino acids: CASSSHGTSEQYF.

The chain uses TRBV28 and TRBJ2-2; tentative D call: TRBD1 (6 bases). V dropped 8 bases and J dropped 5 bases, with 12 bases sitting between them. Per germline, CDR1 MDHEN and CDR2 SYDVKM. The CDR3 has 13 residues. CDR3 DNA sequence: TGTGCCAGCCGATTAACAGGGACCGGGGAGCTGTTTTTT. It translates to CASRLTGTGELFF.

The V gene is TRBV6-1, the J gene TRBJ1-1; D possibly corresponds to TRBD1 (5 bases). Looked up from germline, CDR1 is MNHNS and CDR2 is SASEGT. This CDR3 comprises 13 residues. Trimming took off 7 bases at V and 7 bases at J, with 16 bases between the two ends. CDR3: CASTVGRRIEAFF. CDR3 DNA: TGTGCCAGCACGGTGGGGCGGAGAATTGAAGCTTTCTTT.

The genes are TRBV4-3 and TRBJ1-2; 8 bases line up with TRBD1. V was clipped by 4 bases and J by 7 bases; unmatched bases: 5. CDR3 length: 13 residues. Germline V gene lookup returns CDR1 LGHNA and CDR2 YSLEER. The CDR3 DNA follows: TGCGCCAGCAGCCGCAGGGGGCTGGGTGGCTACACCTTC. Translation gives CASSRRGLGGYTF.

This chain connects TRBV6-5 to TRBJ1-2, with D uncertain. Trimming shortened V by 2 bases and J by 4 bases, and 11 bases separated the two germline ends. CDR3 length: 14 residues. CDR1 and CDR2 (germline): MNHEY, SVGAGI. The CDR3 coding sequence is TGTGCCAGCAGTTACGGCGAGACTATCTATGGCTACACCTTC. Residues: CASSYGETIYGYTF.

The chain links TRBV2 to TRBJ2-7; TRBD2 matches at 7 bases. The CDR3 is 15 amino acids. CDR1 and CDR2 from the germline V gene are SNHLY and FYNNEI. Trimming removed 7 bases from V and 1 base from J; junction bases left unmatched: 10. Written as DNA, the CDR3 is TGTGCCAGCACCCTGGGAGGGGAGGGGTCCTACGAGCAGTACTTC. It specifies CASTLGGEGSYEQYF.

With regard to this clone: The junction and the germline gene differ at one end; a read error may be behind it. The genes are TRBV6-4 and TRBJ2-3; either TRBD1 or TRBD2 may supply D (7 bases each). The CDR3 is 14 residues long. The germline CDR1 and CDR2 sequences are MRHNA and SNTAGT. The CDR3 region has the DNA TGTGTCAGCAGCGGGACAGCTAGCACAGATACGCAGTATTTT. As protein: CVSSGTASTDTQYF.

The chain joins TRBV19 to TRBJ2-5; TRBD2 might be the D (6 bases). The CDR3 is 17 amino acids. Germline values: CDR1 LNHDA, CDR2 SQIVND (reference sequence). Trimming took off 0 bases at V and 4 bases at J, with 18 bases between the two ends. The CDR3 loop is CASSIDNHRGMGETQYF. The CDR3 DNA sequence: TGTGCCAGTAGTATAGATAATCATCGGGGGATGGGAGAGACCCAGTACTTC.

This clone was counted once. The J gene is TRBJ2-2, the V gene TRBV7-3; 7 bases are shared with TRBD1. Germline CDR1 is SGHTA and CDR2 is FQGTGA. The CDR3 totals 16 residues. The ends lost 2 bases at V and 3 bases at J; junction bases unmatched: 6. The CDR3 protein is CASSLVAGGYTGELFF. The CDR3 DNA reads TGTGCCAGCAGCTTAGTGGCAGGGGGTTACACCGGGGAGCTGTTTTTT.

V is TRBV7-2 and J is TRBJ2-7, with 11 bases that match TRBD2. With V trimmed by 2 bases and J by 7 bases, 4 bases remained unmatched. Germline values: CDR1 SGHTA, CDR2 FQGNSA. This CDR3 comprises 14 residues. The CDR3 bases are TGTGCCAGCAGCTTACTAGCGGGAGGTTCGGAGCAGTACTTC. This translates into CASSLLAGGSEQYF.

This rearrangement joins TRBV19 to TRBJ1-2; a weak D match, TRBD1 (6 bases). V was cut by 6 bases and J by 8 bases, with 19 bases left in between. CDR1 and CDR2 (germline): LNHDA, SQIVND (reference sequence). The CDR3 runs 14 residues. The CDR3 loop reads CASSILGAGAGYTF. DNA of the CDR3: TGTGCCAGTAGCATCCTCGGTGCAGGGGCGGGCTACACCTTC. Combining the CDR3 with reference TRBV19 and TRBJ1-2 gives the whole variable domain DGGITQSPKYLFRKEGQNVTLSCEQNLNHDAMYWYRQDPGQGLRLIYYSQIVNDFQKGDIAEGYSVSREKKESFPLTVTSAQKNPTAFYLCASSILGAGAGYTFGSGTRLTVV.

This clone occurred once. The chain employs TRBV18 and TRBJ2-7; 11 bases fit TRBD2. V shed 2 bases, J shed 2 bases, and the junction held 2 bases outside the gene matches. The CDR3 is 15 amino acids. Per the germline V gene, CDR1 is KGHSH and CDR2 is LQKENI. CDR3: CASSPGTSGTYEQYF. The DNA of the CDR3 is TGTGCCAGCTCACCAGGGACTAGCGGTACCTACGAGCAGTACTTC. Full variable domain (rest looked up from reference TRBV18 and TRBJ2-7): NAGVMQNPRHLVRRRGQEARLRCSPMKGHSHVYWYRQLPEEGLKFMVYLQKENIIDESGMPKERFSAEFPKEGPSILRIQQVVRGDSAAYFCASSPGTSGTYEQYFGPGTRLTVT.

This clone was counted a few times. V and J are TRBV29-1 and TRBJ2-3; D may be TRBD2 (6 bases). The germline V gene has CDR1 SQVTM and CDR2 ANQGSEA. The CDR3 runs 13 residues. The V and J ends lost 8 bases and 2 bases respectively, with 14 bases between them. The CDR3 sequence: CSTRGTSTDTQYF. CDR3 bases: TGCAGCACCCGGGGGACCTCCACAGATACGCAGTATTTT.

The chain has TRBV9 and TRBJ2-7, with D tentatively TRBD1 (6 bases). Trimming removed 4 bases at V and 9 bases at J, with 26 bases between. Germline V CDR1 and CDR2: SGDLS, YYNGEE. CDR3 size: 16 residues. CDR3 in amino acids: CASSPVQGTHLSGQYF. In DNA form, the CDR3 reads TGTGCCAGCAGCCCAGTCCAGGGGACCCACTTAAGTGGGCAGTACTTC.

This clone is a singleton in its sample. V is TRBV5-1 and J is TRBJ2-1; TRBD2 is a possible D gene (6 bases). Per germline, CDR1 SGHRS and CDR2 YFSETQ. The CDR3 runs 13 residues. Between the trimmed V and J ends, which lost 0 bases and 6 bases, there was a span of 7 bases. CDR3 nucleotide sequence: TGCGCCAGCAGCTTGGTGACTAGCAATGAGCAGTTCTTC. Translated: CASSLVTSNEQFF.

The CDR3 spells CAARATTEAEQFF. DNA for the CDR3: TGTGCCGCCAGGGCTACCACAGAAGCTGAGCAGTTCTTC. This chain connects TRBV10-3 to TRBJ2-1; the D gene is possibly TRBD1 (5 bases). Germline CDR1 is ENHRY and CDR2 is SYGVKD. There are 13 residues in the CDR3. The germline V and J ends were trimmed by 11 bases and 9 bases, with 20 bases remaining between them.

The CDR3 bases are TGTGCCAGCAGCAAAAAAGCTGACAGACCTGAGGCCGGGGAGCTGTTTTTT. The encoded protein is CASSKKADRPEAGELFF. The chain couples TRBV21-1 to TRBJ2-2; no check of the table's D call, TRBD1, against the DNA was made. TRBV21-1 has pseudogene status. This CDR3 has 17 amino acids.